This is a list of T cell receptor beta chains from one sample in a study of cytomegalovirus exposure and HLA in healthy donors. TCRdb's copy holds only in-frame clones and misses some; the assay was immunoSEQ multiplex PCR. The table lists 130,000 to 150,000 clones, around 83% of them singletons. Sequencing was performed on PBMCs. The receptors shown here come from a middle-aged man in good health and CMV-seropositive. Both conserved end residues are part of each CDR3. The order of the fields is CDR3 protein, CDR3 DNA, V gene, D gene, clone size, J gene. D genes are given only for firm matches. Some rows mark clone size as missing; the rest say once, few, many or name a class of expanded clone.

CDR3aa: CASSLTRGWGNTIYF
CDR3nt: TGTGCCAGCAGCCTCACCAGGGGGTGGGGAAACACCATATATTTT
v_gene: TRBV14
d_gene: TRBD1
abundance: -
j_gene: TRBJ1-3

CDR3aa: CASRSLGERSYGYTF
CDR3nt: TGTGCCAGCAGAAGCCTCGGGGAGCGGTCTTATGGCTACACCTTC
v_gene: TRBV6-5
d_gene: -
abundance: -
j_gene: TRBJ1-2

CDR3aa: CASSPLGNSGGYIEQFF
CDR3nt: TGTGCCAGCAGCCCCCTCGGTAATAGCGGGGGATATATTGAGCAGTTCTTC
v_gene: TRBV7-3
d_gene: TRBD2
abundance: -
j_gene: TRBJ2-1

CDR3aa: CASSLMKGGQETQYF
CDR3nt: TGTGCCAGCAGCTTAATGAAGGGAGGGCAAGAGACCCAGTACTTC
v_gene: TRBV11-2
d_gene: TRBD2
abundance: -
j_gene: TRBJ2-5

CDR3aa: CASSEARQPKGF
CDR3nt: TGTGCCAGCAGTGAAGCGCGACAGCCGAAGGGGTTC
v_gene: TRBV2
d_gene: -
abundance: few
j_gene: TRBJ2-7

CDR3aa: CASSASGVAGAFRNNEQFF
CDR3nt: TGTGCCAGCAGCGCCTCGGGGGTAGCGGGAGCCTTTCGAAACAATGAGCAGTTCTTC
v_gene: TRBV9
d_gene: TRBD2
abundance: -
j_gene: TRBJ2-1

CDR3aa: CASSGDGVRGIQYF
CDR3nt: TGTGCCAGCAGTGGCGACGGAGTGAGAGGAATTCAGTACTTC
v_gene: TRBV6-5
d_gene: -
abundance: -
j_gene: TRBJ2-4

CDR3aa: CATSRDLADYGYTF
CDR3nt: TGTGCCACCAGCAGAGATCTGGCGGACTATGGCTACACCTTC
v_gene: TRBV15
d_gene: -
abundance: -
j_gene: TRBJ1-2

CDR3aa: CASSQDLGGGWYEQYF
CDR3nt: TGCGCCAGCAGCCAAGATCTAGGAGGGGGCTGGTACGAGCAGTACTTC
v_gene: TRBV4-1
d_gene: -
abundance: -
j_gene: TRBJ2-7

CDR3aa: CASSLGQIEQYF
CDR3nt: TGTGCCAGCAGCTTGGGCCAGATCGAGCAGTACTTC
v_gene: TRBV7-9
d_gene: -
abundance: -
j_gene: TRBJ2-7

CDR3aa: CASSLAGTRFYEQYF
CDR3nt: TGTGCCAGCAGCTTGGCCGGGACTAGATTCTACGAGCAGTACTTC
v_gene: TRBV5-4
d_gene: TRBD2
abundance: -
j_gene: TRBJ2-7

CDR3aa: CASSYSGGYTEAFF
CDR3nt: TGTGCCAGCAGTTACTCAGGGGGCTACACTGAAGCTTTCTTT
v_gene: TRBV6-6
d_gene: TRBD1
abundance: -
j_gene: TRBJ1-1